This TCR beta chain is drawn from a study of Ad26.COV2.S vaccination and SARS-CoV-2 variants. As for the study in general: Enrollment placed the donor in the COV1001 Ad26.COV2.S trial arm.

Method: immunoSEQ multiplex PCR; TCRdb's copy keeps in-frame clones and lacks some. The repertoire holds roughly 500,000 clones, with about 91% as singletons. The CDR3 totals 15 residues. The V and J ends lost 4 bases and 4 bases respectively, with 15 bases between them. CDR1 is SEHNR and CDR2 is FQNEAQ in the germline V gene (reference sequence). Described treatment: 15 to 20 received Ad26.COV2.S at low or high dose, single or two shots; about 5 received placebo; per-sample allocation not given. Each sample was drawn 63 days after the first injection (of vaccine or placebo). Donation was by an adult aged 18-55 years who was in Boston.

The clonotype comes from a person aged 18 to 59 who received the Ad26.COV2.S COVID-19 vaccine or a placebo. The sequences come from peripheral blood, collected in a trial of Ad26.COV2.S vaccine versus placebo. V is TRBV7-9 and J is TRBJ2-3; tentative D call: TRBD2 (5 bases). The CDR3 coding sequence is TGTGCCAGCAGCTCCGGCGCGGTGAGGGCAGATACGCAGTATTTT. Its translation is CASSSGAVRADTQYF.